This T cell receptor beta chain came from a study of blood T cell repertoires in COVID-19 (dated by TCRdb to 2018 to 2020). Study-level background: Collaborator samples came from the United States, Italy and Spain and covered acute and convalescent phases of COVID-19. The prospective study material was composed of cDNA or gDNA derived from T cells, B-cell-depleted T cells, or PBMCs. Deeply sampled blood TCRbeta repertoires from subjects exposed to, actively infected with, or recovered from COVID-19 were included in the dataset. A freely available public database, intended as a resource for researchers studying the immune response to SARS-CoV-2, is where the repertoires were released. The samples were drawn from the first 160 participants of the ongoing ImmuneRACE study and from roughly 1,300 subjects provided by 6 global collaborators. Nearly every sample came with metadata listing a de-identified subject ID, COVID-19 status, age in years and sex. Where available, HLA class I and class II types were taken from metadata supplied by the sample provider and were not determined by assay-based typing. Points the paper makes about the study in general: The amount of clinical and demographic metadata varied by source and participant and was provided uncurated.

Whole blood was collected in K2EDTA tubes by collaborating institutions according to the institutions' own protocols. Collaborator samples were shipped for TCRbeta analysis as frozen whole blood, isolated PBMCs, or DNA extracted from either sample type. TCRbeta CDR3 regions were amplified from genomic DNA by means of the immunoSEQ Assay, a bias-controlled multiplex PCR. The authors' analysis ran thus. The number of nucleated cells in each sample was estimated from the amplification of reference gene primers within the assay. Sequence reads were collapsed and filtered to measure the absolute abundance of every unique TCRbeta CDR3 rearrangement. For each sample, productive Simpson clonality was calculated as the square root of Simpson's diversity index over productive rearrangements. TCRdb took over this immuneACCESS table, retaining in-frame rearrangements with V and J assigned. Such tables are incomplete; in checked studies, under half of the missing clones stem from an unresolved V gene, and the remainder is unexplained. That table supplies the V and J calls and clone size; D and trimming were determined from the DNA. The sample yields around 110,000 clones; roughly 80% were counted once. The ten largest account for approximately 2.5% of the sample.

Taken from cysteine to phenylalanine, the CDR3 has 16 residues. The DNA shown is the 48-base CDR3, in frame from base 1. As encoded in the germline V gene, CDR1 is SGHAT while CDR2 is FQNNGV. V loses 1 base of germline sequence and J loses 1 base, and the interval between the two ends is 11 bases. A word on this clone: The target of this receptor is not known. No base quality information exists; no much larger clone differs at one position.

Sequenced sample: peripheral blood. This TCR was recovered from a man aged 25-45 years with acute or convalescent COVID-19. The V and J genes are TRBV11-2 and TRBJ2-1; the D gene is perhaps TRBD1, on 5 matching bases. The DNA sequence is given as TGTGCCAGCAGCTTAGGGATTGGGGCATCCTACAATGAGCAGTTCTTC. Translation gives CASSLGIGASYNEQFF.